The TCR beta chain under discussion was sequenced for a study of T-cell memory formation after mild COVID-19 listed by TCRdb under 2021. Notes on the research overall: Most TCR sequence clusters were specific to one of the two donors. Longitudinal TCRalpha and TCRbeta repertoire sequencing tracked T-cell clones expanding and contracting after mild COVID-19 in a couple of donors. The cohort comprised two young, previously healthy adult volunteers, one female and one male.

Sequencing used an Illumina NovaSeq 6000. TCRalpha and TCRbeta cDNA libraries were built by 5'RACE with constant-segment primers, adding sample barcodes and unique molecular identifiers. RNA was extracted from every sample with Trizol reagent. Libraries were amplified in two PCR steps, with a second sample barcode and Illumina TruSeq adapters added in the second step. Sequencing of libraries was performed on an Illumina NovaSeq with 2 x 150 bp paired-end reads. As for the authors' bioinformatics: With migec v1.2.7, reads were demultiplexed and then collapsed into UMI-guided consensus sequences. Using mixcr v2.1.11, the UMI consensuses were aligned to TRA and TRB V and J templates and assembled into clonotypes. A clonotype was counted as expanded or contracted only when both edgeR and NoisET called the clonotype significant, with the noise models trained on biological replicates. For edgeR calls, the thresholds were a false discovery rate-adjusted p below 0.01 and a log2 fold-change of 1. PCA with hierarchical clustering of max-normalized trajectories of the 1000 most abundant clonotypes was used as exploratory dynamics analysis. The CD4 or CD8 phenotype of responding clones was assigned using the separately sequenced CD4+ and CD8+ repertoires. Starting from the raw public reads, TCRdb applied fastp trimming at Q25, assembled clones with MiXCR and retained in-frame beta chains. Each entry merges the rows of one CDR3 protein and shows their most common DNA and genes. TCRdb, not the authors, supplied the V and J calls. The sample data list about 60,000 distinct CDR3 sequences, and 9% to 15% of these were observed just once. The ten largest clones capture approximately 26% of the sample.

V is pared back by 1 base and J by 7 bases, with 10 bases lying between the germline termini. From cysteine to phenylalanine, the CDR3 is 13 amino acids long. The CDR3 DNA has 39 bases and is translated from base 1. Reading the germline V gene (reference sequence) gives CDR1 LGHDT and CDR2 YNNKEL. Points the paper makes about the study in general: Contracting CD4+ clones turned up mainly in the CM and EM memory subsets, whereas EMRA was where CD8+ clones were enriched. SARS-CoV-2 specificity of the second-wave clones peaking on day 37 was not confirmed. From day 15 to 85, contracting clones showed balanced CD4/CD8 phenotypes, whereas a second wave of clones that expanded from day 15 to 37 leaned towards CD4+. Some responding clones were detected in pre-infection memory, suggesting pre-existing cross-reactive memory T cells joined the SARS-CoV-2 response. The study included only a couple of mild cases, and larger cohorts that include severe cases with pre-infection samples were judged to be necessary.

This clonotype has a handful of counts. Its antigen remains unidentified. No clone much larger than this one lies a single base away; base qualities are absent. Ficoll-Paque density gradient centrifugation was used to isolate PBMCs. The clonotype was recovered from a man between 18 and 29 years old who had mild COVID-19 (a few samples of this study predate the infection). The sample titles of this study are shuffled in the database, so cell type and time point are left out; the donor was told from shared clones. The V and J segments used are TRBV3-1 and TRBJ1-1; TRBD1 is possibly the D segment (5 matching bases). The sample taken for sequencing was PBMCs or a T cell subset sorted from them (not recorded which). The encoded CDR3 is CASSQARGGEAFF. The sequence in DNA is TGTGCCAGCAGCCAAGCACGTGGGGGTGAAGCTTTCTTT.